This T cell receptor beta chain was captured by sequencing in a study of blood T cells in healthy people across ages (dated by TCRdb to the mid-2010s). As for the study more broadly: In model experiments, roughly one uniquely barcoded TCR beta cDNA molecule per two T cells was captured by template switching. Donors of different ages were randomly distributed across sequencing lanes to avoid experimental bias. Two additional independent replicas of 1 million unique cDNA reads from the same blood draw were analyzed for two donors (one aged 18 to 30 and one aged 80 or older). To track age-related changes in TCR beta repertoire diversity, the study relied on deep sequencing normalized with unique cDNA molecular identifiers. Four age groups were formed from the donors: young (average around 15 years), middle-aged (approximately 40), aged (62) and long-lived (around 82). Paper-wide results and their limitations: A strong correlation was found between observed TCR beta diversity and the percentage of naive T cells measured by flow cytometry. The CMV infection status of donors was not known, potentially confounding age-related changes in expanded clonotypes. Estimates of total diversity based on one million sequenced T cells were considered lower bounds and underestimates. As age increased, observed TCR beta diversity per million T cells dropped in a roughly linear way, and a significant reduction was already evident by age about 36. Conclusive comparison of naive and antigen-experienced compartments was prevented by the profiling of bulk unsorted PBMCs. Compared with the aged group, more naive CD4+ T cells, fewer expanded clones and increased TCR diversity were shown by the long-lived group, suggesting age selection.

Donors were under 40 systemically healthy Caucasian individuals from Russia aged roughly 6 to 100 years. Each donor gave 8.5 to 10 milliliters of peripheral blood, collected into EDTA-treated Vacutainer tubes. Ficoll-Paque density-gradient centrifugation was used to isolate PBMCs, with at least 7 million per sample. Total RNA, at least 6 micrograms per sample, was extracted from PBMCs with Trizol reagent. The percentages of naive CD45RAhigh/CD27high T cells were determined by flow cytometry on a PBMC aliquot from every donor. Libraries were prepared through 5' RACE. The sample was run on an Illumina HiSeq 2500. A second 7 to 11 cycle PCR used a sample-barcoded 5' primer and a J-beta primer mix. A template-switch 5' adaptor carrying 12 random nucleotides introduced a unique molecular identifier onto each TCR beta cDNA molecule. At least 2.5 million CDR3-containing paired-end reads were obtained from each sample. All of the RNA was converted into first-strand cDNA using the Mint cDNA synthesis kit, with a TRBC-specific oligonucleotide serving as the primer. Following uracil-DNA glycosylase treatment, a first 18-cycle PCR with universal primers M1SS and BC2_uni_R was performed on all cDNA. Turning to the authors' computational methods: Normalization of each sample was performed by random selection of 1 million high-quality reads, each carrying a distinct molecular identifier. Reads with shared molecular identifiers were discarded instead of being binned into consensus sequences. MiTCR, run with a Q25 quality threshold and the strictest error-elimination algorithm, handled CDR3 identification, clonotype clustering and error correction. A nonparametric unseen species model using Euler transformation provided a lower-bound estimate of total TCR beta diversity. The raw public data were reprocessed by TCRdb itself: fastp quality trimming at Q25, MiXCR clonotype calling, in-frame beta chains only. Rows matching on CDR3 protein sequence are summarized as one entry with the most common DNA and genes. Clone size and V and J calls follow TCRdb, not the original study. The sample contains over 600,000 distinct CDR3 sequences, more than 35% of them found a single time. The ten largest clones add up to 15% to 20% of the sample.

The CDR3 sequence holds 18 residues, the cysteine and phenylalanine included. Only the CDR3 DNA stays, 54 bases, in frame from base 1. In the germline V gene, CDR1 corresponds to MNHEY and CDR2 to SVGEGT. Trimming removed 6 bases from V and 7 bases from J; the gene matches leave 18 bases unexplained. This clonotype has ten or more counts. The antigen it binds to is not known. Base-call qualities are not available, and no considerably larger clone is one nucleotide away. The chain joins TRBV6-2 or TRBV6-3 to TRBJ2-1; TRBD2 matches 10 bases in the middle. This sequence originates from a man older than 75 in good health. The specimen sequenced was blood. The nucleotide sequence reads TGTGCCAGCAGCCCACAGGGGCGCACTAGCGGGAAGCCGAATGAGCAGTTCTTC. It translates to CASSPQGRTSGKPNEQFF.